Presented here are 32 T cell receptor beta chains from one specimen sequenced in a study of blood T cell repertoires in COVID-19 (dated by TCRdb to between 2020 and 2021). The library was produced with the immunoSEQ multiplex PCR assay. TCRdb obtained this table from immuneACCESS and retained in-frame rearrangements with V and J assigned. These tables miss some clones; where compared with another copy, unresolved V genes account for less than half of the shortfall, and the remainder is unexplained. Within this sample are about 200,000 clones, with approximately 86% of them counted one time only. Clones ranked in the top ten supply 3.8% of the sample. Sequenced input: PBMCs or T cells enriched from blood (not recorded which). Receptors were obtained from a woman between 40 and 55 years old with acute COVID-19.

This chain joins TRBV9 and TRBJ2-3; 14 nucleotides line up with TRBD2. CDR1 and CDR2 (germline): SGDLS, YYNGEE. CDR3 length equals 18 residues. The junction had 10 bases not matched to a gene; V was cut back by 3 bases and J by 4 bases. CDR3 DNA sequence: TGTGCCAGCAGCGACGGGACTAGCGGGAGCCGGTTGGCAGATACGCAGTATTTT. Its protein is CASSDGTSGSRLADTQYF.

This clone was seen once. This chain joins TRBV3-1 (or the pseudogene TRBV3-2) and TRBJ2-6; possible D gene TRBD2, 6 bases. The V and J ends lost 1 base and 0 bases respectively, with 7 bases between them. CDR3 length equals 16 residues. Germline V gives CDR1 LGHDT, CDR2 YNNKEL (reference sequence). The CDR3 sequence is CASSQGGLSGANVLTF. CDR3 in DNA: TGTGCCAGCAGCCAAGGGGGACTCTCTGGGGCCAACGTCCTGACTTTC.

In DNA, the CDR3 is TGCAGTGCTAGTGATGCGGAGCGCACTCACGAGCAGTACTTC. It specifies CSASDAERTHEQYF. The chain carries TRBV20-1 and TRBJ2-7, with D unclear. Germline CDR1 and CDR2: DFQATT and SNEGSKA (reference sequence). V lost 3 bases to trimming and J lost 5 bases, with 17 bases between them. This CDR3 is built from 14 residues.

This clone was seen a handful of times. The chain links TRBV28 to TRBJ2-7, with TRBD1 matching 10 bases. The germline V gene encodes CDR1 MDHEN and CDR2 SYDVKM. Trimming took 5 bases from V and 5 from J; bases not matched to a gene: 9. The CDR3 length is 15 residues. The CDR3 here is CASSDPGQGNDEQYF. The CDR3 DNA is TGTGCCAGCAGTGACCCGGGACAGGGGAACGACGAGCAGTACTTC.

The chain is built from TRBV18 and TRBJ1-1, with 11 bases identical to TRBD1. The CDR3 is 16 amino acids. From germline, CDR1 is KGHSH and CDR2 LQKENI. After removal of 3 bases from V and 1 base from J, the junction contained 4 bases not matched to a gene. This CDR3 is CASSPWDRGTNTEAFF. Written as DNA, the CDR3 is TGTGCCAGCTCACCCTGGGACAGGGGGACGAACACTGAAGCTTTCTTT.

This sequence joins TRBV19 and TRBJ2-1, with a possible D match to TRBD2 (6 bases). The V end was cut by 10 bases, the J end by 4 bases, with 17 bases between. The CDR3 sequence is 14 residues long. Per germline, CDR1 LNHDA and CDR2 SQIVND (reference sequence). The DNA for the CDR3 is TGTGCCACCCCCGGAGGGTTTTTTTACAATGAGCAGTTCTTC. The encoded protein is CATPGGFFYNEQFF.

The V and J genes are TRBV6-6 and TRBJ1-4, with TRBD1 as a possible D gene (5 bases). CDR1 is MNHNY, CDR2 SVGAGI, per germline (reference sequence). This CDR3 has 16 residues. V shed 3 bases and J shed 4 bases, with 15 bases lying between them. DNA for the CDR3: TGTGCCAGCAGTTATATGGGCCGACAGATTAATGAAAAACTGTTTTTT. Its protein product is CASSYMGRQINEKLFF.

The count of this clone is one. Other nucleotide sequences in the sample specify the same CDR3. The rearrangement links TRBV7-9 to TRBJ2-2, with TRBD2 identical over 8 bases. Germline V gives CDR1 SEHNR, CDR2 FQNEAQ (reference sequence). V gave up 4 bases and J gave up 2 bases; unmatched junction bases: 3. This CDR3 has 15 amino acids. As DNA, the CDR3 is TGTGCCAGCAGCTCTAGCGGGCCCAACACCGGGGAGCTGTTTTTT. Its protein is CASSSSGPNTGELFF. The full variable domain, with the rest looked up from reference TRBV7-9 and TRBJ2-2, is DTGVSQNPRHKITKRGQNVTFRCDPISEHNRLYWYRQTLGQGPEFLTYFQNEAQLEKSRLLSDRFSAERPKGSFSTLEIQRTEQGDSAMYLCASSSSGPNTGELFFGEGSRLTVL.

The chain employs TRBV19 and TRBJ2-1; 11 bases align to TRBD2. From germline, CDR1 is LNHDA and CDR2 SQIVND (reference sequence). This CDR3 has 19 residues. Germline trimming cut 3 bases from V and 0 bases from J; bases unmatched to any gene: 10. The CDR3 here is CASSMAPSGRTYSYNEQFF. The CDR3 DNA reads TGTGCCAGTAGTATGGCCCCTAGCGGGAGGACCTACTCCTACAATGAGCAGTTCTTC. Complete variable domain (other parts from reference TRBV19 and TRBJ2-1): DGGITQSPKYLFRKEGQNVTLSCEQNLNHDAMYWYRQDPGQGLRLIYYSQIVNDFQKGDIAEGYSVSREKKESFPLTVTSAQKNPTAFYLCASSMAPSGRTYSYNEQFFGPGTRLTVL.

The chain has TRBV3-1 (or the pseudogene TRBV3-2) and TRBJ1-1; 10 nucleotides agree with TRBD1. The CDR3 runs to 11 residues. The trim removed 10 bases at V and 11 bases at J, leaving 7 bases unmatched. Germline CDR1 and CDR2: LGHDT and YNNKEL (reference sequence). This chain's CDR3 is CATGQGLGAFF. For the CDR3, the DNA is TGTGCCACGGGACAGGGGTTGGGGGCTTTCTTT.

The chain links TRBV19 to TRBJ2-4, with TRBD2 matching over 15 bases. Germline-derived CDR1 and CDR2 are LNHDA and SQIVND (reference sequence). The J segment lost 8 bases and the V segment lost 4 bases, leaving 6 bases of the junction unmatched. The CDR3 runs 16 residues. In DNA form, the CDR3 reads TGTGCCAGTAGTACCGGGACTAGCGGGAGGCGGGACATTCAGTACTTC. Its protein product is CASSTGTSGRRDIQYF.

The chain combines TRBV3-1 (or the pseudogene TRBV3-2) with TRBJ1-1; tentatively, D is TRBD1 (5 bases). Trimming removed 1 base from V and 7 bases from J, with 7 bases in between. This CDR3 is built from 12 residues. In germline, CDR1 is LGHDT, CDR2 YNNKEL (reference sequence). CDR3: CASSQGGIEAFF. DNA for the CDR3: TGTGCCAGCAGCCAAGGGGGCATTGAAGCTTTCTTT.

The chain joins TRBV1 to TRBJ1-1; the D call TRBD1 from the table was never checked on the DNA. TRBV1 is deemed a pseudogene. The CDR3 consists of 16 residues. Written as DNA, the CDR3 is TGCACCAGCAGCCAAGATAGGGGACAGGGGAGGAGTGAAGCTTTCTTT. It translates to CTSSQDRGQGRSEAFF.

J is TRBJ1-1 and V is TRBV18, with TRBD1 matching over 10 bases. V lost 2 bases and J lost 3; bases outside the gene matches: 3. CDR3 length: 15 amino acids. The germline V gene has CDR1 KGHSH and CDR2 LQKENI. The CDR3 DNA is TGTGCCAGCTCACCATCCGGGACAGGGGACACTGAAGCTTTCTTT. This encodes CASSPSGTGDTEAFF.

The chain combines TRBV4-1 with TRBJ1-6; a weak D match, TRBD1 (5 bases). Germline-derived CDR1 and CDR2 are MGHRA and YSYEKL. V was pared by 1 base and J by 4 bases, with 14 bases between. This CDR3 is 17 amino acids long. The CDR3 here is CASSQGYSGTYNSPLHF. The CDR3 DNA is TGCGCCAGCAGCCAAGGGTATAGCGGGACGTATAATTCACCCCTCCACTTT.

This chain joins TRBV5-5 and TRBJ1-1; D call uncertain. The germline V gene has CDR1 SGHKS and CDR2 YYEKEE (reference sequence). This CDR3 comprises 15 residues. V was clipped by 1 base and J by 1 base, with 11 bases between them. CDR3 region: CASSLYVAKNTEAFF. The CDR3 DNA reads TGTGCCAGCAGCTTGTATGTCGCTAAGAACACTGAAGCTTTCTTT. Combining the CDR3 with reference TRBV5-5 and TRBJ1-1 gives the whole variable domain DAGVTQSPTHLIKTRGQQVTLRCSPISGHKSVSWYQQVLGQGPQFIFQYYEKEERGRGNFPDRFSARQFPNYSSELNVNALLLGDSALYLCASSLYVAKNTEAFFGQGTRLTVV.

This rearrangement joins TRBV15 to TRBJ2-7, with 7 bases fitting TRBD2. The V and J ends lost 0 bases and 3 bases, in that order; junction bases with no gene match: 2. CDR3 length: 14 amino acids. Looked up from germline, CDR1 is LNHNV and CDR2 is YYDKDF (reference sequence). DNA for the CDR3: TGTGCCACCAGCAGAGAGACTAGCAACTACGAGCAGTACTTC. It yields the protein CATSRETSNYEQYF.

The chain uses TRBV6-5 and TRBJ1-1; TRBD1 agrees at 7 bases. The V and J ends lost 2 bases and 3 bases, in that order; junction bases with no gene match: 9. This CDR3 contains 16 residues. The germline gives CDR1 MNHEY, CDR2 SVGAGI. Here the CDR3 DNA reads TGTGCCAGCAGTTACGTGAGCCAGGGGGGATACACTGAAGCTTTCTTT. Translated: CASSYVSQGGYTEAFF.

The chain uses TRBV18 and TRBJ1-5; TRBD1 is a possible D gene (6 bases). Germline CDR1 is KGHSH and CDR2 is LQKENI. CDR3 length: 14 amino acids. V gave up 4 bases and J gave up 3 bases, with 10 bases separating them. The CDR3 sequence: CASSLDRFNQPQHF. The CDR3 DNA sequence: TGTGCCAGCTCACTGGACAGATTCAATCAGCCCCAGCATTTT.

The chain joins TRBV2 to TRBJ2-1; D possibly corresponds to TRBD1 (5 bases). Per the germline V gene, CDR1 is SNHLY and CDR2 is FYNNEI. The CDR3 extends over 14 amino acids. V was clipped by 9 bases and J by 0 bases, with 12 bases between them. The CDR3 nucleotides are TGTGCCAGAGGGGCAACGGGCTCCTACAATGAGCAGTTCTTC. Translation: CARGATGSYNEQFF.

This chain connects TRBV7-9 to TRBJ1-4, with 8 bases fitting TRBD1. The CDR3 runs 13 residues. CDR1 is SEHNR, CDR2 FQNEAQ, per germline (reference sequence). The J segment lost 11 bases and the V segment lost 5 bases, leaving 7 bases of the junction unmatched. CDR3 nucleotide sequence: TGTGCCAGCAGCGAAGGACAGGGTCTGAAACTGTTTTTT. This encodes CASSEGQGLKLFF.

The sample holds one count of this clone. The V call is TRBV27, the J call TRBJ1-5, with 7 nucleotides matching TRBD1. CDR3 length equals 15 residues. The V gene end was trimmed by 3 bases and the J gene end by 2 bases; junction bases not matched to a gene: 4. Germline lookup yields CDR1 MNHEY and CDR2 SMNVEV (reference sequence). CDR3 in amino acids: CASSFTGEGNQPQHF. DNA for the CDR3: TGTGCCAGCAGTTTTACAGGGGAAGGCAATCAGCCCCAGCATTTT.

This chain joins TRBV28 and TRBJ2-4, with D possibly TRBD2 on 6 matching bases. Deletions cut 6 bases from V and 3 bases from J, with 15 bases between. CDR1 is MDHEN, CDR2 SYDVKM, per germline. The CDR3 runs 15 residues. The CDR3 sequence: CASSQVGGVKNIQYF. In nucleotides, the CDR3 is TGTGCCAGCAGCCAGGTGGGGGGAGTCAAAAACATTCAGTACTTC. The complete variable domain, with remaining parts taken from reference TRBV28 and TRBJ2-4, reads DVKVTQSSRYLVKRTGEKVFLECVQDMDHENMFWYRQDPGLGLRLIYFSYDVKMKEKGDIPEGYSVSREKKERFSLILESASTNQTSMYLCASSQVGGVKNIQYFGAGTRLSVL.

The chain's CDR3 is CASSPQDTGNEKLFF. DNA for the CDR3: TGTGCCAGCAGCCCCCAGGATACGGGGAATGAAAAACTGTTTTTT. V usage is TRBV7-9 and J usage is TRBJ1-4; D gene unclear. This CDR3 region has 15 residues. The germline gives CDR1 SEHNR, CDR2 FQNEAQ (reference sequence). Trimming shortened V by 5 bases and J by 5 bases, and 15 bases separated the two germline ends.

The V and J genes are TRBV28 and TRBJ2-7, with 11 bases that match TRBD2. The V gene's germline CDR1 is MDHEN and CDR2 SYDVKM. Trimming at V came to 3 bases and at J to 6 bases, leaving 7 bases not matched to a gene. This CDR3 comprises 15 residues. Here the CDR3 reads CASSFSGRAGGEQYF. The CDR3 DNA follows: TGTGCCAGCAGTTTTAGCGGGAGGGCCGGGGGCGAGCAGTACTTC. Together with reference TRBV28 and TRBJ2-7, the CDR3 gives the full variable domain: DVKVTQSSRYLVKRTGEKVFLECVQDMDHENMFWYRQDPGLGLRLIYFSYDVKMKEKGDIPEGYSVSREKKERFSLILESASTNQTSMYLCASSFSGRAGGEQYFGPGTRLTVT.

This clone has a single count. The J gene is TRBJ2-3, the V gene TRBV6-5; 10 nucleotides align to TRBD2. CDR1 is MNHEY and CDR2 is SVGAGI in the germline V gene. Losses at the gene ends were 8 bases for V and 2 bases for J; bases not matched to a gene: 4. The CDR3 extends over 14 amino acids. Written as DNA, the CDR3 is TGTGCCAGCGAGCGGGGGGGACTCACAGATACGCAGTATTTT. As protein: CASERGGLTDTQYF.

This clone turned up a few times. The chain uses TRBV5-1 and TRBJ2-5; D ambiguous. This CDR3 comprises 12 residues. CDR1 is SGHRS and CDR2 is YFSETQ in the germline V gene. V lost 0 bases to trimming and J lost 7 bases, with 7 bases between them. The CDR3 region has the DNA TGCGCCAGCAGCTTGGATTTCGGGACCCAGTACTTC. Translated: CASSLDFGTQYF.

The DNA of the CDR3 is TGTGCCTGCCCTCTGCGGGGGGCGGGGGGTTTTGGCTACACCTTC. Amino acid sequence: CACPLRGAGGFGYTF. The chain carries TRBV30 and TRBJ1-2; D is perhaps TRBD1 (6 bases). There are 15 residues in the CDR3. The ends were cut back, 6 bases at V and 7 bases at J, with 24 bases in the middle. Germline V gives CDR1 GTSNPN, CDR2 SVGIG (reference sequence).

The rearrangement uses TRBV18 and TRBJ1-5; 11 bases are shared with TRBD1. There are 16 residues in the CDR3. Germline lookup yields CDR1 KGHSH and CDR2 LQKENI. The V segment lost 3 bases and the J segment 6 bases; nucleotides outside the gene matches: 7. The CDR3 coding sequence is TGTGCCAGCTCACCCGGGACAGGGGGATTAGGTCAGCCCCAGCATTTT. It translates to CASSPGTGGLGQPQHF.

The sample holds a few counts of this clone. The chain joins TRBV6-5 to TRBJ2-4; 7 bases map to TRBD1. Trimming cost V 4 bases and J 0 bases; bases outside gene matches: 3. CDR1 and CDR2 from the germline V gene are MNHEY and SVGAGI. This CDR3 comprises 15 residues. The CDR3 loop is CASSSGQLAKNIQYF. In DNA form, the CDR3 reads TGTGCCAGCAGTTCGGGACAGTTAGCCAAAAACATTCAGTACTTC.

Comments on this clone: This same CDR3 is encoded by further DNA sequences in the sample. The rearrangement joins TRBV19 to TRBJ2-1, with 11 positions matching TRBD2. V gave up 7 bases and J gave up 4 bases; unmatched junction bases: 0. This CDR3 spans 13 amino acids. The germline V gene encodes CDR1 LNHDA and CDR2 SQIVND (reference sequence). The CDR3 DNA reads TGTGCCAGTACTAGCGGGGGGTACAATGAGCAGTTCTTC. This encodes CASTSGGYNEQFF.

V gene TRBV2 combines with J gene TRBJ1-1; 8 positions match TRBD1. CDR1 is SNHLY and CDR2 is FYNNEI in the germline V gene. CDR3 length: 13 amino acids. V trimming: 4 bases; J trimming: 6 bases; junction bases outside the gene matches: 4. The CDR3 DNA sequence: TGTGCCAGCAGTGCGCAACAGGGGGCTGAAGCTTTCTTT. Translated, it gives CASSAQQGAEAFF.